This TCR beta chain comes out of a study of cytomegalovirus exposure and HLA in healthy donors. The germline V gene encodes CDR1 PRHDT and CDR2 FYEKMQ (reference sequence). Trimming cost V 6 bases and J 4 bases; bases outside gene matches: 5. The CDR3 runs to 15 residues. Researchers ran the PCR with 60 Vbeta and 13 Jbeta primers. Measured with immunoSEQ multiplex PCR; TCRdb has only the in-frame clones, and not every one. The repertoire shows about 120,000 clones; the top ten hold approximately 1.6%. The chain joins TRBV13 to TRBJ2-1, with 11 bases aligning to TRBD2. The TCR comes from a woman in her thirties or forties in good health and CMV-seropositive. The specimen sequenced was PBMCs. The CDR3 DNA reads TGTGCCAGCAGGACCGGGACTAGCGGTTACAATGAGCAGTTCTTC. Encoded protein: CASRTGTSGYNEQFF.